Listed here are 5 T cell receptor beta chains from one sample, sequenced in a study of T cells in localized non-small cell lung cancer. Sequencing was performed with immunoSEQ multiplex PCR; in TCRdb, only in-frame clones are kept and a portion is missing. The data contain 30,000 to 45,000 clones, around 90% of them singletons. The sample in question was peripheral blood, obtained before any cancer treatment. These receptors were obtained from a woman aged 40-75 years with stage I lung adenocarcinoma.

The V and J genes are TRBV7-8 and TRBJ2-4, with 15 positions matching TRBD2. V gave up 5 bases and J gave up 0 bases; unmatched junction bases: 14. The CDR3 consists of 21 residues. Germline CDR1 SGHVS, CDR2 FQNEAQ. The CDR3 nucleotides are TGTGCCAGCAGCCCAACGTATCCCCGGACTAGCGGGGGGGTAGCCAAAAACATTCAGTACTTC. Translating it yields CASSPTYPRTSGGVAKNIQYF.

J is TRBJ1-3 and V is TRBV7-6; D is unclear. CDR3 length: 15 amino acids. The V gene lost 5 bases and the J gene lost 5 bases, with 16 bases spanning the gap. Germline V gives CDR1 SGHVS, CDR2 FNYEAQ. The CDR3 DNA is TGTGCCAGCAGCCTAGGGCCGGGCGGTCGAAACACCATATATTTT. Translated: CASSLGPGGRNTIYF.

V is TRBV2 and J is TRBJ1-1; D is unclear. Trimming pared 4 bases from V and 7 bases from J, leaving 13 bases between. The CDR3 runs to 13 residues. The germline V gene has CDR1 SNHLY and CDR2 FYNNEI. The CDR3 nucleotides read TGTGCCAGCAGTGTTCTCTCAGGAGGTGAAGCTTTCTTT. Translated: CASSVLSGGEAFF.

As to this clone: This CDR3 is also generated by other DNA sequences in the sample. This sequence joins TRBV5-1 and TRBJ1-3; D is undetermined. The CDR3 has 13 residues. The ends were cut back, 0 bases at V and 2 bases at J, with 3 bases in the middle. Germline V lookup: CDR1 SGHRS, CDR2 YFSETQ. CDR3 DNA: TGCGCCAGCAGCTTGGGCCCTGGAAACACCATATATTTT. Encoded protein: CASSLGPGNTIYF.

The rearrangement uses TRBV28 and TRBJ1-3; D uncertain. Germline loops: CDR1 MDHEN, CDR2 SYDVKM. Trimming shortened V by 6 bases and J by 3 bases, and 9 bases separated the two germline ends. This CDR3 spans 13 amino acids. CDR3 DNA: TGTGCCAGCAGCCCCCCTGGTGGAAACACCATATATTTT. Protein product: CASSPPGGNTIYF.